A selection of T cell receptor beta chains follows, all from one sample in a study of T-cell reconstitution after alpha-beta-depleted transplantation in children. Each CDR3 protein gets one entry after TCRdb re-called the PCR reads with MiXCR. The data show about 200,000 distinct CDR3 sequences, roughly 7% seen once. Sequencing used PBMCs, obtained before TCRalphabeta/CD19-depleted stem cell transplant. The receptors come from a boy younger than 10 with acute lymphoblastic leukemia, due to receive a stem cell transplant. Each CDR3 is given with its conserved first and last residue. Fields, in order: J gene, clone size, D gene, V gene, CDR3 DNA, CDR3 protein. A D gene is named only where the DNA matches it firmly. Clone size is not always given. Where it is, it says once, few, many or a class for expanded clones.

TRBJ2-3	.	.	TRBV6-2/TRBV6-3	TGTGCCAGCAGTGAGCCGTTTCATACGCAGTATTTT	CASSEPFHTQYF
TRBJ2-7	many	.	TRBV20-1	TGCAGTGCTAGAATGGTCGGACAGCGCGATTACGAGCAGTACTTC	CSARMVGQRDYEQYF
TRBJ2-7	few	.	TRBV27	TGTGCCAGCAAGAGCTCCTACGAGCAGTACTTC	CASKSSYEQYF
TRBJ2-7	few	.	TRBV6-2/TRBV6-3	TGTGCCAGCAGCCGAACCGTATCCTACGAGCAGTACTTC	CASSRTVSYEQYF
TRBJ2-6	many	.	TRBV7-2	TGTGCCAGCAGCTTATCACTCTCTGGGGCCAACGTCCTGACTTTC	CASSLSLSGANVLTF
TRBJ2-3	few	.	TRBV15	TGTGCCACCAGCAGCCCCTCGAGGGGGGCGATAGATACGCAGTATTTT	CATSSPSRGAIDTQYF
TRBJ2-6	few	TRBD1	TRBV28	TGTGCCAGCAGTCCTCCAGGGGGCGGTGGGGCCAACGTCCTGACTTTC	CASSPPGGGGANVLTF
TRBJ2-4	few	TRBD2	TRBV12-3/TRBV12-4	TGTGCCAGCAGACGGGGACTAGCGGGAGATGATGTGAACATTCAGTACTTC	CASRRGLAGDDVNIQYF
TRBJ1-4	many	.	TRBV6-5	TGTGCAACCTCTAGAGAGTTACAGATCGATGAAAAACTGTTTTTT	CATSRELQIDEKLFF
TRBJ1-3	many	.	TRBV6-6	TGTGCCAGCACCCAGGGAAACACCATATATTTT	CASTQGNTIYF
TRBJ2-5	.	TRBD1	TRBV5-1	TGCGCCAGCAGCATGGACAGGGGGATGGAGACCCAGTACTTC	CASSMDRGMETQYF
TRBJ1-1	many	TRBD1	TRBV20-1	TGCAGTGCTAGAGATCGCGGGACAGGAATTATGAACACTGAAGCTTTCTTT	CSARDRGTGIMNTEAFF